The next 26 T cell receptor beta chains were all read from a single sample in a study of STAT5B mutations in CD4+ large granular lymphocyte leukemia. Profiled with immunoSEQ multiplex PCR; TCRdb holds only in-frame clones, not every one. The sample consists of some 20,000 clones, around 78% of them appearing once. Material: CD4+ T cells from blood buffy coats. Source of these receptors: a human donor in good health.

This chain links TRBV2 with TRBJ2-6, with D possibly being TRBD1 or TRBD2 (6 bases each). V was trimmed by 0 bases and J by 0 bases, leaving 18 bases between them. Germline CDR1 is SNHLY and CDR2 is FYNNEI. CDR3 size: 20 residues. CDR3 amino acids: CASSEALLRRGDSGANVLTF. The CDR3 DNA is TGTGCCAGCAGTGAAGCGCTTCTTAGAAGGGGGGACTCTGGGGCCAACGTCCTGACTTTC.

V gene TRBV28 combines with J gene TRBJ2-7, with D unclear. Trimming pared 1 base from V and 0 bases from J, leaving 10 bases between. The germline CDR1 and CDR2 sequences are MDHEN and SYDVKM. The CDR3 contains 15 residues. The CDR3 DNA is TGTGCCAGCAGTTTATCTGGGAAAAGCTCCTACGAGCAGTACTTC. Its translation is CASSLSGKSSYEQYF.

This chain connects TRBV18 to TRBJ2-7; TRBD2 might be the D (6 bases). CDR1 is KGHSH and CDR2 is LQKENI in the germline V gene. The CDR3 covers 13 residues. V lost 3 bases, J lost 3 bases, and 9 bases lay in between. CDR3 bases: TGTGCCAGCTCACCTCGGGAGAACTACGAGCAGTACTTC. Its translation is CASSPRENYEQYF. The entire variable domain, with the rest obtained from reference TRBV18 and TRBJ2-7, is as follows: NAGVMQNPRHLVRRRGQEARLRCSPMKGHSHVYWYRQLPEEGLKFMVYLQKENIIDESGMPKERFSAEFPKEGPSILRIQQVVRGDSAAYFCASSPRENYEQYFGPGTRLTVT.

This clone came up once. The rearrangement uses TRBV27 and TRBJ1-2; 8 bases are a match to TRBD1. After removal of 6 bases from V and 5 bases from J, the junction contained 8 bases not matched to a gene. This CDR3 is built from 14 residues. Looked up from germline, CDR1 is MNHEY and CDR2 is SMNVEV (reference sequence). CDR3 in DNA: TGTGCCAGCAGGGATACAGGGGGGGGGTATGGCTACACCTTC. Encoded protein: CASRDTGGGYGYTF.

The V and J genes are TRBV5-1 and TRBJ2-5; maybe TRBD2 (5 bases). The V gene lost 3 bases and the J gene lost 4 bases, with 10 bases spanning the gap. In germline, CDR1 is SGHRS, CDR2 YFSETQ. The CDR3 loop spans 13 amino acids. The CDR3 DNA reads TGCGCCAGCAGCTGGGGAGTCGCAGAGACCCAGTACTTC. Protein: CASSWGVAETQYF.

DNA of the CDR3: TGTGCCAGTTCTCCCCCCTGGAACACCGGGGAGCTGTTTTTT. Amino acids: CASSPPWNTGELFF. The J gene is TRBJ2-2, the V gene TRBV19; no definite D call. The CDR3 has 14 residues. CDR1 LNHDA and CDR2 SQIVND come from the germline V gene (reference sequence). Trimming pared 8 bases from V and 1 base from J, leaving 11 bases between.

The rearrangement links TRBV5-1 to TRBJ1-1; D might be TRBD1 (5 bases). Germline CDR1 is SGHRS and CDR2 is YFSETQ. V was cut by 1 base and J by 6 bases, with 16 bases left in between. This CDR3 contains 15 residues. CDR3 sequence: CASSLYSRGDAEAFF. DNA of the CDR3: TGCGCCAGCAGCTTGTACTCCCGAGGGGACGCTGAAGCTTTCTTT.

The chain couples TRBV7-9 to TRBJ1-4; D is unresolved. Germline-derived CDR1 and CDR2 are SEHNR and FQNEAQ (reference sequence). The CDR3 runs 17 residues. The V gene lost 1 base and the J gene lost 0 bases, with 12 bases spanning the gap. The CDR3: CASSLGRRPATNEKLFF. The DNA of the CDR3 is TGTGCCAGCAGCTTAGGTAGACGCCCCGCAACTAATGAAAAACTGTTTTTT. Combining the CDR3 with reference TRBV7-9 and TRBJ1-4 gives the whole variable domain DTGVSQNPRHKITKRGQNVTFRCDPISEHNRLYWYRQTLGQGPEFLTYFQNEAQLEKSRLLSDRFSAERPKGSFSTLEIQRTEQGDSAMYLCASSLGRRPATNEKLFFGSGTQLSVL.

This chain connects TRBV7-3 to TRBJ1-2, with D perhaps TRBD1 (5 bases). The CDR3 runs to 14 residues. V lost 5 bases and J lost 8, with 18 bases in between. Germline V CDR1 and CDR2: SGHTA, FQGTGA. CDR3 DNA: TGTGCCAGCAGCCCCCGGGCGGGGCAAGAGGGCTACACCTTC. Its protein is CASSPRAGQEGYTF.

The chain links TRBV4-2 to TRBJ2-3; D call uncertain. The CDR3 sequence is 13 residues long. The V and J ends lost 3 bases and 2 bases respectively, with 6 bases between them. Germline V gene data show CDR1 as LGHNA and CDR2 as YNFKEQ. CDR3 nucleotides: TGTGCCAGCAGCCACCTGAACACAGATACGCAGTATTTT. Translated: CASSHLNTDTQYF.

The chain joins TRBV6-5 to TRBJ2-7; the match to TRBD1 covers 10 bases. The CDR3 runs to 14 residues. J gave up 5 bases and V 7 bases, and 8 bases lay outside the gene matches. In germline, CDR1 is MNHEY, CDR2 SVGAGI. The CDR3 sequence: CASTTGQGSHEQYF. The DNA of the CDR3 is TGTGCCAGCACCACGGGACAGGGGAGCCACGAGCAGTACTTC.

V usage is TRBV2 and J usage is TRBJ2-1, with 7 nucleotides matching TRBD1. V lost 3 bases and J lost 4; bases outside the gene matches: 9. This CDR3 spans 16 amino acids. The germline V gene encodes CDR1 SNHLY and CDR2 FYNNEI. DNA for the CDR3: TGTGCCAGCAGTGATCCCGTGGACAGGTCGTACAATGAGCAGTTCTTC. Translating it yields CASSDPVDRSYNEQFF. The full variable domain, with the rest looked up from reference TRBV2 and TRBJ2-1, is EPEVTQTPSHQVTQMGQEVILRCVPISNHLYFYWYRQILGQKVEFLVSFYNNEISEKSEIFDDQFSVERPDGSNFTLKIRSTKLEDSAMYFCASSDPVDRSYNEQFFGPGTRLTVL.

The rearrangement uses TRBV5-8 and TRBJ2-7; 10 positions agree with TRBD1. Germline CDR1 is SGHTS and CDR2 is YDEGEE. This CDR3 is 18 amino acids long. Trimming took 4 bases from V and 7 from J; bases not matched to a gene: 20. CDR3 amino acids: CASSRSGQGTHSYLEQYF. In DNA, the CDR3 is TGTGCCAGCAGCCGGTCGGGACAGGGGACTCACTCATACCTAGAGCAGTACTTC.

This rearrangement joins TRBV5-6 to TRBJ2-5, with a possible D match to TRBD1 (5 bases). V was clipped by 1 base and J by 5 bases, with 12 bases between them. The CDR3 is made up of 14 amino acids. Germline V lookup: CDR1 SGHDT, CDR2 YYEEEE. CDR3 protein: CASSLWSGFETQYF. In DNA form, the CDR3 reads TGTGCCAGCAGCTTGTGGTCAGGGTTTGAGACCCAGTACTTC. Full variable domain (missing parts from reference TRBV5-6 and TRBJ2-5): DAGVTQSPTHLIKTRGQQVTLRCSPKSGHDTVSWYQQALGQGPQFIFQYYEEEERQRGNFPDRFSGHQFPNYSSELNVNALLLGDSALYLCASSLWSGFETQYFGPGTRLLVL.

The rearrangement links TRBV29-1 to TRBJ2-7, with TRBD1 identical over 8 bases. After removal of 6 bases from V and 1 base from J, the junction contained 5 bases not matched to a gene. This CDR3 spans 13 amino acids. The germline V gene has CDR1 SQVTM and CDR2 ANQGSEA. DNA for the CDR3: TGCAGCGTGGGGACAGGAGAATCCTACGAGCAGTACTTC. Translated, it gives CSVGTGESYEQYF.

CDR3 coding DNA: TGTGCCAGCAGTTCAACGGGGGAAGAAATTTTAGGTCGAGGCACAGATACGCAGTATTTT. Amino acid sequence: CASSSTGEEILGRGTDTQYF. The J gene is TRBJ2-3, the V gene TRBV28; tentative D call: TRBD2 (6 bases). CDR1 and CDR2 from the germline V gene are MDHEN and SYDVKM. V was pared by 4 bases and J by 1 base, with 27 bases between. CDR3 length: 20 residues.

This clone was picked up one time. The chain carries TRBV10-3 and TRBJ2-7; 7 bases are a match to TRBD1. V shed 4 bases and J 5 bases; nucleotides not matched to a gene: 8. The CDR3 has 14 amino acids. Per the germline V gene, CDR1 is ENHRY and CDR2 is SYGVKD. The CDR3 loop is CAISGLAQGNEQYF. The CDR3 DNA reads TGTGCCATCAGTGGGTTAGCACAGGGGAACGAGCAGTACTTC.

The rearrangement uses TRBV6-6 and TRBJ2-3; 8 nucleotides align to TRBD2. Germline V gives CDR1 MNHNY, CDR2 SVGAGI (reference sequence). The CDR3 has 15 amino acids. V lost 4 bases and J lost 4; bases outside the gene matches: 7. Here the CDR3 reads CASSSTAGGADTQYF. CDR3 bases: TGTGCCAGCAGTTCGACCGCGGGGGGAGCAGATACGCAGTATTTT.

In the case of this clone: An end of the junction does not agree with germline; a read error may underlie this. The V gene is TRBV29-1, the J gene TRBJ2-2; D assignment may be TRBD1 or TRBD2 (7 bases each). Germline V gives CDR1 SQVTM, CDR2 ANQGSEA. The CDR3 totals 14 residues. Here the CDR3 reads CSVRGRERTGEPFF. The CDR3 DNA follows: TGCAGCGTAAGGGGGCGGGAGCGCACCGGGGAGCCGTTTTTT.

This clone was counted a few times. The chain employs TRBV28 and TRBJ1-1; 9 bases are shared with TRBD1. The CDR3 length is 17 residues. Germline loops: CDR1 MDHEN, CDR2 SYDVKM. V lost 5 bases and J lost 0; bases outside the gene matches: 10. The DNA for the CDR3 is TGTGCCAGCAGTCAAATACAGGGGGCGATTTTGAACACTGAAGCTTTCTTT. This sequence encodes CASSQIQGAILNTEAFF.

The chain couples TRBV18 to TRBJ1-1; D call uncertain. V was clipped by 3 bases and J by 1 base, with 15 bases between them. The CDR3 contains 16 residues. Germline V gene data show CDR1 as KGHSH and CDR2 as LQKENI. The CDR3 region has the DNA TGTGCCAGCTCACCTGGAAGGGCCCCCTCGAACACTGAAGCTTTCTTT. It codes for CASSPGRAPSNTEAFF.

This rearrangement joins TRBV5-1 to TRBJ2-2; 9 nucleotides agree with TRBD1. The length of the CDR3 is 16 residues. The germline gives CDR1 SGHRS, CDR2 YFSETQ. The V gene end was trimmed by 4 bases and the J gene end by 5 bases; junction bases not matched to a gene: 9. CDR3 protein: CASSPGQGVWTGELFF. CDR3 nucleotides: TGCGCCAGCAGCCCGGGACAGGGTGTTTGGACCGGGGAGCTGTTTTTT.

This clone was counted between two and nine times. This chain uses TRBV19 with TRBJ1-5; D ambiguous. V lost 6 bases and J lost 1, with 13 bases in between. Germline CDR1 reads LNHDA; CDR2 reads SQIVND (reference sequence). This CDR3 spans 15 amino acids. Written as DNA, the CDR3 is TGTGCCAGTAGCCAAAACAGTGGAAGCAATCAGCCCCAGCATTTT. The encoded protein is CASSQNSGSNQPQHF.

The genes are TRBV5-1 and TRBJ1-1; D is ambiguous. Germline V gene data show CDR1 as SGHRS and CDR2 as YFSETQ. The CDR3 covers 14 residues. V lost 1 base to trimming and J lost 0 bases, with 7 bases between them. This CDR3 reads CASSLIGVNTEAFF. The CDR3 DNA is TGCGCCAGCAGCTTGATCGGGGTGAACACTGAAGCTTTCTTT.

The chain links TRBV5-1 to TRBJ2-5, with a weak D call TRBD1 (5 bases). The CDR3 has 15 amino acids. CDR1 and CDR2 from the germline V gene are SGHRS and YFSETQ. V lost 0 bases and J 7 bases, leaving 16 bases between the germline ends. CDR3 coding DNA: TGCGCCAGCAGCTTGGACTCAGGGAAAGGCGTGACCCAGTACTTC. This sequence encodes CASSLDSGKGVTQYF.

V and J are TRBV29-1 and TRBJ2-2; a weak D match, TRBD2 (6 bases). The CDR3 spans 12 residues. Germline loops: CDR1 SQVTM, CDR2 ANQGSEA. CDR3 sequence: CGGREVPGELFF. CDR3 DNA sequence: TGCGGAGGGAGAGAGGTGCCCGGGGAGCTGTTTTTT.